The next 4 T cell receptor beta chains were all read from a single sample in a study of tumor-infiltrating lymphocytes in primary liver carcinoma. Without any cell sorting, about 20-32 mg of bulk tissue yielded co-extracted RNA and DNA. A constant-region primer served to make TCR beta cDNA from roughly 540 ng total RNA. Three nested multiplex PCR rounds, a slightly modified ARM-PCR, produced the libraries for TCR beta. Researchers ran the first two PCR rounds for roughly 10 cycles each with TRBV1-TRBV30 forward primers and a C-beta reverse primer. TCRdb ran MiXCR on the multiplex PCR reads and lists one entry per CDR3 protein. The table has approximately 99,000 distinct CDR3 sequences, around 63% seen once. Sequencing used liver tumor tissue from sampling region 5. Subset defined: tumor region T5, tumor centre. Receptors were obtained from a woman aged 55-69 years with primary liver carcinoma and hepatitis B virus infection.

About this clonotype: A read error may be the cause here, since a much bigger clone is one base away. V and J are TRBV30 and TRBJ1-2; D is unresolved. Germline V gene lookup returns CDR1 GTSNPN and CDR2 SVGIG (reference sequence). This CDR3 contains 14 residues. In DNA, the CDR3 is TGTGCCTGGAGTCTTGGGAGCAGCTTCTATGGCTTCACCTTC. The encoded protein is CAWSLGSSFYGFTF.

This chain joins TRBV11-2 and TRBJ2-3, with TRBD2 matching over 7 bases. V was pared by 2 bases and J by 4 bases, with 12 bases of the junction left unmatched. Germline V gene lookup returns CDR1 SGHAT and CDR2 FQNNGV. The CDR3 is 17 amino acids. In DNA form, the CDR3 reads TGTGCCAGCAGCTTAAGGGGACTAAGGCACACGTCAGATACGCAGTATTTT. Protein: CASSLRGLRHTSDTQYF.

Concerning this clonotype itself: The DNA is left out, because the CDR3 cannot be placed on it with certainty; the CDR3 is given as TCRdb lists it. The CDR3 protein is CSVEILNLAQDYGCTF. This chain links TRBV29-1 with TRBJ1-2. A total of 16 residues make up the CDR3, ends included. Germline V gene sequence: CDR1 SQVTM, CDR2 ANQGSEA.

CDR3 region: CSVDTAGAVSTEAFF. Here the CDR3 DNA reads TGCAGCGTTGATACAGCCGGGGCAGTGAGCACTGAAGCTTTCTTT. The rearrangement links TRBV29-1 to TRBJ1-1; tentatively, D is TRBD1 (5 bases). The V gene lost 3 bases and the J gene lost 4 bases, with 18 bases spanning the gap. Looked up from germline, CDR1 is SQVTM and CDR2 is ANQGSEA. The CDR3 totals 15 residues.